This T cell receptor beta chain is drawn from a study of siplizumab effects on memory and regulatory T cells. Whole-study findings and limits: Naive T cells apparently outstripped memory cells in diversity and seemed major alloresponse contributors. Only a minority of proliferating CD4+ or CD8+ clones had an assignable naive or memory phenotype, with roughly 75-96% lacking one.

As regards this clone: The antigen remains unidentified.

The protocol was immunoSEQ multiplex PCR, while the TCRdb copy is restricted to in-frame clones and leaves out a portion. The table records fewer than 100,000 clones, approximately 95% of them present only once. CDR1 and CDR2 from the germline V gene are MNHEY and SVGAGI. V was cut by 4 bases and J by 5 bases, with 12 bases left in between. The CDR3 extends over 13 amino acids. Input material: non-Treg CD4+ T cells sorted from blood. The TCR originated in a human donor in good health. The V and J genes are TRBV6-5 and TRBJ2-7; D might be TRBD2 (5 bases). CDR3 sequence (DNA): TGTGCCAGCAGTTTTCGAATCGGGGACGAGCAGTACTTC. Translated, it gives CASSFRIGDEQYF.